Reported below is one T cell receptor beta chain. This entry is derived from a study of T cell changes during pregnancy in multiple sclerosis. Repertoires were generated with immunoSEQ multiplex PCR, while TCRdb's copy carries only in-frame clones and drops some. The sample contains around 80,000 clones, about 91% of which appear only once. Germline V gene data show CDR1 as SGHRS and CDR2 as YFSETQ. The trim removed 1 base at V and 6 bases at J, leaving 0 bases unmatched. The CDR3 runs 15 residues. This sequence was found in a female donor with multiple sclerosis, enrolled in a pregnancy study. V usage is TRBV5-1 and J usage is TRBJ2-2, with 13 bases matching TRBD2. Sequencing used peripheral blood, obtained before pregnancy. CDR3 residues: CASSLTSGGAGELFF. CDR3 nucleotide sequence: TGCGCCAGCAGCTTGACTAGCGGGGGGGCCGGGGAGCTGTTTTTT.